The clone carrying this T cell receptor beta chain was counted between two and nine times. The antigen remains unidentified. Trimming cost V 6 bases and J 5 bases; bases outside gene matches: 8. There are 15 residues in the CDR3. Germline V CDR1 and CDR2: SGHTA, FQGNSA. This sample is drawn from a study of T-cell memory formation after mild COVID-19. On the study more broadly: TCR clusters were largely donor specific.

General observations from the study: Contracting clones from day 15 to 85 showed balanced CD4/CD8; later expanders favored CD4+. Largely, contracting CD4+ clones fell within CM and EM, and contracting CD8+ clones within EMRA.

MiXCR was run by TCRdb on the 5' RACE reads, yielding one entry per CDR3 protein. Among 250,000 to 300,000 distinct CDR3 sequences listed, 16% were seen once. The gene calls are TRBV7-2 and TRBJ2-3; 10 bases agree with TRBD2. This TCR was sampled from a man in his late teens or twenties who had mild COVID-19 (a few samples of this study predate the infection). Cell type and time point are not known. The sequenced sample consisted of PBMCs or a T cell subset sorted from them (not recorded which). CDR3 sequence: CASSYSGGRGDTQYF. The CDR3, as DNA: TGTGCCAGCAGTTATAGCGGGGGGCGGGGAGATACGCAGTATTTT.